Below, 31 T cell receptor beta chains from the same sample are listed, as sequenced in a study of blood T cells in healthy people across ages. The second PCR ran about 6 to 12 cycles with a sample-barcoded 5' primer and J-beta primers. TCRdb itself ran the 5' RACE reads through MiXCR, one entry per CDR3 protein. The sample lists roughly 1.5 million distinct CDR3 sequences; around 40% were seen once. The material sequenced was blood. Receptors originate from a woman in her late teens or twenties in good health.

V and J are TRBV28 and TRBJ2-7; D possibly corresponds to TRBD1 (6 bases). TRBJ2-5 explains the end of the DNA better; the J call may be wrong. CDR3 length: 13 amino acids. Per germline, CDR1 MDHEN and CDR2 SYDVKM. The CDR3 DNA follows: TGTGCCAGCAGTATACAGGTGACAGGGACCCAGTACTTC. Its protein product is CASSIQVTGTQYF.

The gene calls are TRBV12-5 and TRBJ2-1; D unresolved. CDR1 and CDR2 from the germline V gene are LGHNT and FRNRAP. V gave up 5 bases and J gave up 5 bases, with 16 bases separating them. This CDR3 is 15 amino acids long. The CDR3 protein is CASGPRGVGDNEQFF. The CDR3 nucleotides read TGTGCTAGTGGTCCCCGTGGGGTCGGAGACAATGAGCAGTTCTTC. The full variable domain, with the rest looked up from reference TRBV12-5 and TRBJ2-1, is DARVTQTPRHKVTEMGQEVTMRCQPILGHNTVFWYRQTMMQGLELLAYFRNRAPLDDSGMPKDRFSAEMPDATLATLKIQPSEPRDSAVYFCASGPRGVGDNEQFFGPGTRLTVL.

This sequence joins TRBV12-3 or TRBV12-4 and TRBJ2-5; D is possibly TRBD2 (6 bases). The CDR3 length is 13 residues. The V end was cut by 8 bases, the J end by 2 bases, with 12 bases between. DNA for the CDR3: TGTGCCAGCTTGGCGGGACTGCAAGAGACCCAGTACTTC. It is translated as CASLAGLQETQYF.

This clonotype was seen a few times. One end of the junction varies from germline; a read error may be responsible. The chain has TRBV20-1 and TRBJ1-2; a weak D match, TRBD1 (6 bases). The CDR3 sequence is 16 residues long. In germline, CDR1 is DFQATT, CDR2 SNEGSKA (reference sequence). The CDR3 reads CSAPKQGSRLNYGYTF. CDR3 coding DNA: TGTAGTGCTCCGAAACAGGGTTCTCGCCTTAACTATGGCTACACCTTC.

This clonotype was seen at least ten times. The rearrangement joins TRBV12-3 or TRBV12-4 to TRBJ2-5; D tentatively fits TRBD1 or TRBD2 (6 bases each). CDR3 length: 14 residues. Trimming shortened V by 6 bases and J by 4 bases, and 15 bases separated the two germline ends. The CDR3 reads CASSPLQGGETQYF. The DNA for the CDR3 is TGTGCCAGCAGCCCATTACAGGGAGGAGAGACCCAGTACTTC.

This clonotype was counted a few times. The chain recombines TRBV9 with TRBJ2-3, with D unresolved. V was cut by 2 bases and J by 2 bases, with 9 bases left in between. The length of the CDR3 is 14 residues. The V gene's germline CDR1 is SGDLS and CDR2 YYNGEE. In DNA, the CDR3 is TGTGCCAGCAGCGTCGATACTTACACAGATACGCAGTATTTT. It specifies CASSVDTYTDTQYF.

The chain recombines TRBV5-1 with TRBJ2-1; the match to TRBD2 covers 7 bases. The CDR3 has 16 residues. J lost 1 base, V lost 0 bases, and 4 bases had no gene match. Looked up from germline, CDR1 is SGHRS and CDR2 is YFSETQ. CDR3 DNA sequence: TGCGCCAGCAGCTTGGTCCTAGCGGTGTCCTACAATGAGCAGTTCTTC. This translates into CASSLVLAVSYNEQFF.

J is TRBJ1-2 and V is TRBV6-6, with TRBD1 as a possible D gene (6 bases). Deletions cut 5 bases from V and 0 bases from J, with 16 bases between. CDR1 and CDR2 from the germline V gene are MNHNY and SVGAGI (reference sequence). CDR3 length: 16 residues. The CDR3 bases are TGTGCCAGCAGTCCGACAGGAACACAAGCTAACTATGGCTACACCTTC. Its protein is CASSPTGTQANYGYTF.

This chain connects TRBV27 to TRBJ2-1, with 12 bases aligning to TRBD2. The CDR3 spans 16 residues. Per germline, CDR1 MNHEY and CDR2 SMNVEV (reference sequence). V was pared by 5 bases and J by 5 bases, with 7 bases of the junction left unmatched. Here the CDR3 DNA reads TGTGCCAGCAGTCCCCTAGCGGGGGGGGTCCACAATGAGCAGTTCTTC. This encodes CASSPLAGGVHNEQFF.

The chain uses TRBV7-9 and TRBJ1-4, with D unresolved. CDR1 and CDR2 from the germline V gene are SEHNR and FQNEAQ (reference sequence). This CDR3 has 19 amino acids. Trimming took off 3 bases at V and 3 bases at J, with 23 bases between the two ends. The CDR3, as DNA: TGTGCCAGCAGCTTTGATTTGGAGGTCCGAGGCAGCTCTAATGAAAAACTGTTTTTT. This sequence encodes CASSFDLEVRGSSNEKLFF.

V usage is TRBV5-1 and J usage is TRBJ2-1, with 13 bases matching TRBD2. Germline lookup yields CDR1 SGHRS and CDR2 YFSETQ. V was pared by 4 bases and J by 7 bases, with 11 bases of the junction left unmatched. The CDR3 totals 17 residues. In nucleotides, the CDR3 is TGCGCCAGCAGCCATACTAGCGGGAGGGCCTCGGGAAATGAGCAGTTCTTC. Amino acids: CASSHTSGRASGNEQFF. Complete variable domain (other parts from reference TRBV5-1 and TRBJ2-1): KAGVTQTPRYLIKTRGQQVTLSCSPISGHRSVSWYQQTPGQGLQFLFEYFSETQRNKGNFPGRFSGRQFSNSRSEMNVSTLELGDSALYLCASSHTSGRASGNEQFFGPGTRLTVL.

The V call is TRBV7-6, the J call TRBJ1-3; D not resolved. The CDR3 runs to 11 residues. V lost 8 bases and J 4 bases, leaving 6 bases between the germline ends. Germline V gene data show CDR1 as SGHVS and CDR2 as FNYEAQ. CDR3 coding DNA: TGTGCCAGCGGTCAGGGAAACACCATATATTTT. Translation gives CASGQGNTIYF.

This clonotype appeared once. The chain recombines TRBV5-1 with TRBJ2-7; unclear D gene. The J call may be mistaken, given a closer DNA end match to TRBJ2-5. The V gene's germline CDR1 is SGHRS and CDR2 YFSETQ. The CDR3 is 13 amino acids. The CDR3 reads CASSVAREETQYF. DNA of the CDR3: TGCGCCAGCAGCGTAGCCAGAGAAGAGACCCAGTACTTC.

CDR3 DNA: TGTGCCAGCAGTGAATGGACAGGCCTAAATCAGCCCCAGCATTTT. Protein product: CASSEWTGLNQPQHF. The chain employs TRBV6-1 and TRBJ1-5; 7 bases fit TRBD1. The junction had 5 bases not matched to a gene; V was cut back by 2 bases and J by 4 bases. The CDR3 extends over 15 amino acids. Germline V lookup: CDR1 MNHNS, CDR2 SASEGT.

The rearrangement uses TRBV20-1 and TRBJ2-7; TRBD1 is a possible D gene (6 bases). The CDR3 has 14 residues. The germline V gene has CDR1 DFQATT and CDR2 SNEGSKA (reference sequence). V was shortened by 5 bases and J by 0 bases, with 14 bases between the two germline ends. In nucleotides, the CDR3 is TGCAGTGCTGGGGGCAGTATTAACTCCTACGAGCAGTACTTC. It specifies CSAGGSINSYEQYF.

This clonotype showed up just a few times. This sequence joins TRBV29-1 and TRBJ2-7, with D possibly matching TRBD2 (6 bases). Between the trimmed V and J ends, which lost 1 base and 2 bases, there was a span of 12 bases. CDR1 SQVTM and CDR2 ANQGSEA come from the germline V gene. There are 14 residues in the CDR3. The chain's CDR3 is CSVEAHGSTYEQYF. The CDR3 DNA is TGCAGCGTTGAAGCTCACGGGAGTACCTACGAGCAGTACTTC.

The chain recombines TRBV10-3 with TRBJ2-1; 8 bases align to TRBD2. TRBJ2-7 explains the end of the DNA better; the J call may be wrong. The CDR3 loop spans 16 amino acids. Germline V gene sequence: CDR1 ENHRY, CDR2 SYGVKD. The CDR3 region has the DNA TGTGCCATCAGTGAGTCGAGCGGGAGTAGGTACAATGAGCAGTACTTC. Encoded protein: CAISESSGSRYNEQYF.

This clonotype was seen at least ten times. The gene calls are TRBV27 and TRBJ2-1; 11 bases map to TRBD2. The J call may not be correct, given that the DNA end is closer to TRBJ2-7. The CDR3 contains 15 residues. CDR1 and CDR2 from the germline V gene are MNHEY and SMNVEV (reference sequence). The DNA of the CDR3 is TGTGCCAGCAGTTCCGGGACTAGCGGTTACAATGAGCAGTACTTC. This encodes CASSSGTSGYNEQYF.

This clonotype turned up a few times. The chain links TRBV4-1 to TRBJ2-4; 8 bases are a match to TRBD1. The CDR3 loop spans 14 amino acids. With V trimmed by 1 base and J by 13 bases, 9 bases remained unmatched. CDR1 is MGHRA, CDR2 YSYEKL, per germline. The CDR3 coding sequence is TGCGCCAGCAGCCAAGGCAACAGGGGGACGGAGCAGTACTTC. Its translation is CASSQGNRGTEQYF.

The rearrangement uses TRBV7-8 and TRBJ2-7; D gene uncertain. V was shortened by 2 bases and J by 3 bases, with 11 bases between the two germline ends. This CDR3 has 14 amino acids. CDR1 is SGHVS and CDR2 is FQNEAQ in the germline V gene. CDR3 loop: CASSLMGLNYEQYF. In DNA, the CDR3 is TGTGCCAGCAGCTTAATGGGCTTAAACTACGAGCAGTACTTC.

This clonotype has only one observation. This chain uses TRBV29-1 with TRBJ2-7; TRBD2 aligns across 13 bases. V was pared by 8 bases and J by 7 bases, with 11 bases of the junction left unmatched. Per the germline V gene, CDR1 is SQVTM and CDR2 is ANQGSEA. The CDR3 has 14 residues. Written as DNA, the CDR3 is TGCAGCACACGACTAGCGGGGGGCCGCAGTGAGCAGTACTTC. Translating it yields CSTRLAGGRSEQYF.

V and J are TRBV12-3 or TRBV12-4 and TRBJ2-5; weak D call: TRBD2 (5 bases). The CDR3 spans 16 residues. Trimming took off 6 bases at V and 2 bases at J, with 19 bases between the two ends. Written as DNA, the CDR3 is TGTGCCAGCAGCTCCCCCCTGAGCGGTGGGCAAGAGACCCAGTACTTC. Residues: CASSSPLSGGQETQYF.

The chain has TRBV9 and TRBJ2-6, with D possibly being TRBD1 or TRBD2 (5 bases each). Germline V gene sequence: CDR1 SGDLS, CDR2 YYNGEE. The CDR3 is made up of 16 amino acids. The V end lost 4 bases, the J end lost 0 bases, and 11 bases lay between the germline ends. This chain's CDR3 is CASSTGRNSGANVLTF. The DNA of the CDR3 is TGTGCCAGCAGCACGGGACGGAACTCTGGGGCCAACGTCCTGACTTTC.

This clonotype was found a few times. The chain employs TRBV7-2 and TRBJ2-1; the D is unclear. CDR3 size: 15 residues. V was clipped by 1 base and J by 1 base, with 8 bases between them. Germline V gene data show CDR1 as SGHTA and CDR2 as FQGNSA. Written as DNA, the CDR3 is TGTGCCAGCAGCTTAGGCAGCTATTCCTACAATGAGCAGTTCTTC. Protein product: CASSLGSYSYNEQFF.

The chain couples TRBV20-1 to TRBJ1-5; D uncertain. Trimming removed 4 bases from V and 2 bases from J, with 9 bases in between. CDR1 is DFQATT and CDR2 is SNEGSKA in the germline V gene (reference sequence). The CDR3 runs to 13 residues. The CDR3 bases are TGCAGTGCTATGGCGGGAGGCAATCAGCCCCAGCATTTT. Its protein is CSAMAGGNQPQHF.

This clonotype has just a few counts. The chain combines TRBV20-1 with TRBJ1-5; D perhaps matches TRBD1 (5 bases). Trimming cost V 6 bases and J 0 bases, with 15 bases left between them. This CDR3 has 15 amino acids. The V gene's germline CDR1 is DFQATT and CDR2 SNEGSKA (reference sequence). This CDR3 reads CSASEGTVSNQPQHF. CDR3 DNA sequence: TGCAGTGCGTCGGAGGGGACGGTTAGCAATCAGCCCCAGCATTTT.

This chain connects TRBV3-1 to TRBJ2-4, with TRBD1 matching 7 bases. Judging by the DNA end, TRBJ2-5 fits better; the J call may be wrong. The CDR3 is 13 amino acids. CDR1 is LGHDT, CDR2 YNNKEL, per germline (reference sequence). For the CDR3, the DNA is TGTGCCAGCAGCCAGTGGGACAGAGAGACCCAGTACTTC. This gives the protein CASSQWDRETQYF.

Concerning this clonotype: One end of the junction varies from germline; a read error may be responsible. V usage is TRBV6-2 or TRBV6-3 and J usage is TRBJ2-7; weak D call: TRBD1 (6 bases). CDR1 and CDR2 (germline): MNHEY, SVGEGT. CDR3 size: 13 residues. CDR3 nucleotides: TGTGTCAGCAGTTACGCCAGGGGATACGAGCAGTACTTC. Translating gives CVSSYARGYEQYF.

The chain recombines TRBV7-2 with TRBJ2-3, with 11 bases aligning to TRBD2. With 3 bases clipped from V and 6 bases from J, the junction kept 8 bases outside the gene matches. The CDR3 totals 16 residues. Germline CDR1 reads SGHTA; CDR2 reads FQGNSA. The CDR3 DNA is TGTGCCAGCAGCTTGGCGGGACTAGCGGTCCCGGATACGCAGTATTTT. The encoded protein is CASSLAGLAVPDTQYF.

The chain employs TRBV10-3 and TRBJ2-7, with 11 bases lining up with TRBD2. CDR3 size: 16 residues. The V segment lost 2 bases and the J segment 2 bases; nucleotides outside the gene matches: 5. Germline lookup yields CDR1 ENHRY and CDR2 SYGVKD. Here the CDR3 reads CAISEPGLAETYEQYF. The CDR3 nucleotides read TGTGCCATCAGTGAGCCGGGACTAGCGGAGACCTACGAGCAGTACTTC.

This chain links TRBV11-1 with TRBJ2-1, with 9 bases identical to TRBD2. The CDR3 is 14 residues long. From germline, CDR1 is SGHAT and CDR2 FQDESV (reference sequence). Trimming cost V 2 bases and J 12 bases; bases outside gene matches: 8. The CDR3 coding sequence is TGTGCCAGCAGCTTATTGCTAGCGGGGAATTGGCAGTTCTTC. Encoded protein: CASSLLLAGNWQFF.